This T cell receptor beta chain was identified during a study of T-cell reconstitution after alpha-beta-depleted transplantation in children. It was with unique molecular identifiers that the TCRbeta library was prepared. TCRdb analysed the PCR reads with MiXCR anew, one entry per CDR3 protein. Of hundreds of thousands of distinct CDR3 sequences in the sample, 16% were seen once. With 4 bases clipped from V and 0 bases from J, the junction kept 3 bases outside the gene matches. This CDR3 region has 14 residues. Germline assignment: CDR1 LGHDT and CDR2 YNNKEL (reference sequence). This chain links TRBV3-1 with TRBJ2-7, with TRBD2 matching 7 bases. Sequenced material: PBMCs from the stem cell graft donor, taken from the stem cell graft. This TCR was sampled from a human donor who donated a stem cell graft to a child with acute myeloid leukemia. The CDR3, as DNA: TGTGCCAGCAGCCCCGGGAGGTCCTCCTACGAGCAGTACTTC. Its translation: CASSPGRSSYEQYF.